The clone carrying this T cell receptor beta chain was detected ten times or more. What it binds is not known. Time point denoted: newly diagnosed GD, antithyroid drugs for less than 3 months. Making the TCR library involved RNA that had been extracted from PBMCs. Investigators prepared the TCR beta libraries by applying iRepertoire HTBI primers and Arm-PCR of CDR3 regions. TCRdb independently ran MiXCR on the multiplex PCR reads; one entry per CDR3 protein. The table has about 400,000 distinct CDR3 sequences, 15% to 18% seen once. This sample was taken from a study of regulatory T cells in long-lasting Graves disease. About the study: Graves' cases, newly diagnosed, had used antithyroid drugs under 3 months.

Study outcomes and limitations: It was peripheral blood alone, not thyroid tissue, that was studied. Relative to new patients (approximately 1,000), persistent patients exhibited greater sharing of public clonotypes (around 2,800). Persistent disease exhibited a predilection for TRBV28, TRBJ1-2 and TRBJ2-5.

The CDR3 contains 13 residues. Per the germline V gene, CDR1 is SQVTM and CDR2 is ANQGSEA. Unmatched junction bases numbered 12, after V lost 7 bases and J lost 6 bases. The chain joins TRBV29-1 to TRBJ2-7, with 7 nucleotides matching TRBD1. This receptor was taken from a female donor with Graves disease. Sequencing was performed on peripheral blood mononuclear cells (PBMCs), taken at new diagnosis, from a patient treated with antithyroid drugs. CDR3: CSGSNRGQGEQYF. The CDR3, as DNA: TGCAGCGGTTCGAACAGGGGACAAGGCGAGCAGTACTTC.